This is a list of T cell receptor beta chains from one sample in a study of breast tumors, draining lymph nodes, adjacent tissues. TCRdb itself ran the multiplex PCR reads through MiXCR, one entry per CDR3 protein. In the table there are some 140,000 distinct CDR3 sequences, around 20% of which are singletons. The sequencing sample was made of axillary lymph node tissue. All receptors derive from a female donor with breast cancer. Some clones in this sample may be carry-over from other donors' samples. Each CDR3 is given with its conserved first and last residue. D genes are given only for firm matches. A row's size may be missing; if present it is once, few, many or a size class.

v_gene	d_gene	abundance	j_gene	CDR3aa	CDR3nt
TRBV5-1	NA	many	TRBJ1-4	CASSLAPQASEKLFF	TGCGCCAGCAGCTTGGCGCCCCAGGCATCTGAAAAACTGTTTTTT
TRBV11-2	NA	many	TRBJ2-3	CASSPRLDNTDTQYF	TGTGCCAGCAGCCCTCGGCTGGACAACACAGATACGCAGTATTTT
TRBV5-1	TRBD2	NA	TRBJ2-5	CASSPGTSGSRETQYF	TGCGCCAGCAGCCCCGGGACTAGCGGGAGTCGGGAGACCCAGTACTTC
TRBV28	TRBD1	NA	TRBJ2-7	CASSSYRGREGYEQYF	TGTGCCAGCAGTTCTTACAGGGGGCGCGAAGGCTACGAGCAGTACTTC
TRBV9	TRBD2	many	TRBJ2-5	CASSRGTSEETQYF	TGTGCCAGCAGCCGAGGGACTAGCGAGGAGACCCAGTACTTC
TRBV7-6	NA	many	TRBJ2-2	CASSSPGGELFF	TGTGCCAGCAGCTCCCCAGGCGGGGAGCTGTTTTTT
TRBV18	NA	many	TRBJ1-3	CASSPTGLSSGNTIYF	TGTGCCAGCTCACCCACTGGACTTAGCTCTGGAAACACCATATATTTT
TRBV29-1	NA	many	TRBJ1-2	CSAQGIYGYTF	TGCAGCGCGCAGGGCATCTATGGCTACACCTTC
TRBV29-1	NA	NA	TRBJ2-1	CSTTTALLYNGQLF	TGCAGCACGACAACAGCACTGCTATACAATGGGCAGCTCTTC
TRBV11-2	NA	few	TRBJ2-5	CASSSLTWYQETQYF	TGTGCCAGCAGCTCCCTGACCTGGTACCAAGAGACCCAGTACTTC
TRBV7-9	TRBD1	NA	TRBJ2-2	CASSFGTGDTGELFF	TGTGCCAGCAGCTTCGGGACAGGGGACACCGGGGAGCTGTTTTTT
TRBV5-8	TRBD2	many	TRBJ2-5	CASSLSGRAGETQYF	TGTGCCAGCAGCTTAAGCGGGAGGGCGGGAGAGACCCAGTACTTC
TRBV19	TRBD2	few	TRBJ2-1	CASSMLAGGSNEQFF	TGTGCCAGTAGTATGCTAGCGGGAGGATCAAATGAGCAGTTCTTC
TRBV12-3/TRBV12-4	TRBD1	many	TRBJ1-5	CASSSGTGIYQPQHF	TGTGCCAGCAGTTCCGGGACAGGGATCTATCAGCCCCAGCATTTT
TRBV20-1	NA	many	TRBJ1-5	CSAQQGSNQPQHF	TGCAGTGCGCAACAGGGATCCAATCAGCCCCAGCATTTT
TRBV19	NA	many	TRBJ2-7	CASSMGRTYEQYF	TGTGCCAGTAGTATGGGCAGGACCTACGAGCAGTACTTC
TRBV18	NA	NA	TRBJ1-1	CASSLRTENTEAFF	TGTGCCAGCTCCCTACGGACGGAGAACACTGAAGCTTTCTTT
TRBV9	TRBD1	many	TRBJ2-2	CASSLTGENTGELFF	TGTGCCAGCAGCCTGACAGGGGAAAACACCGGGGAGCTGTTTTTT
TRBV6-5	TRBD1	many	TRBJ1-2	CASSDRVGGYTF	TGTGCCAGCAGTGACAGGGTAGGCGGCTACACCTTC
TRBV3-1	NA	many	TRBJ2-1	CASSGYNEQFF	TGTGCCAGCAGTGGTTACAATGAGCAGTTCTTC
TRBV10-2	NA	many	TRBJ1-3	CASSEVWVRPGNTIYF	TGCGCCAGCAGTGAGGTGTGGGTTAGGCCTGGAAACACCATATATTTT
TRBV9	TRBD1	NA	TRBJ2-4	CASSPGGGQGAKNIQYF	TGTGCCAGCAGCCCAGGGGGAGGACAGGGGGCCAAAAACATTCAGTACTTC
TRBV10-2	TRBD2	many	TRBJ2-7	CASSESRASGSRYEQYF	TGCGCCAGCAGTGAGTCGAGAGCTAGCGGGAGTCGGTACGAGCAGTACTTC
TRBV4-1	NA	many	TRBJ1-4	CASSQEGEKLFF	TGCGCCAGCAGCCAAGAGGGAGAAAAACTGTTTTTT
TRBV7-2	NA	many	TRBJ2-2	CASSPGGYGELFF	TGTGCCAGCAGCCCGGGGGGCTACGGGGAGCTGTTTTTT
TRBV24-1	NA	many	TRBJ2-1	CATSDGRSDIYNEQFF	TGTGCCACCAGTGACGGGCGATCCGATATTTACAATGAGCAGTTCTTC
TRBV3-1	NA	many	TRBJ1-2	CASSQGEGYYGYTF	TGTGCCAGCAGCCAAGGGGAGGGCTACTATGGCTACACCTTC
TRBV12-3/TRBV12-4	NA	many	TRBJ2-7	CASTTGAYEQYF	TGTGCCAGCACCACGGGGGCTTACGAGCAGTACTTC
TRBV6-2/TRBV6-3	NA	NA	TRBJ1-6	CASAGVGRRYNSPLHF	TGTGCCAGCGCAGGGGTCGGCAGGAGATATAATTCACCCCTCCACTTT
TRBV19	TRBD1	NA	TRBJ1-2	CASSKGTGGPDPYGYTF	TGTGCCAGTAGTAAGGGGACAGGGGGCCCGGACCCCTATGGCTACACCTTC
TRBV30	NA	NA	TRBJ1-3	CAWNRGGGNTIYF	TGTGCCTGGAATCGGGGGGGGGGAAACACCATATATTTT
TRBV10-3	TRBD2	many	TRBJ2-1	CAISVHTSGSGNEQFF	TGTGCCATCAGTGTGCATACTAGCGGGAGCGGCAATGAGCAGTTCTTC
TRBV2	NA	many	TRBJ2-7	CASSEEGQQYF	TGTGCCAGCAGTGAAGAGGGGCAGCAGTACTTC
TRBV6-5	TRBD1	many	TRBJ1-2	CASSYSTGGSGRYGYTF	TGTGCCAGCAGTTACTCGACAGGGGGGAGTGGTCGCTATGGCTACACCTTC
TRBV20-1	TRBD1	many	TRBJ1-6	CSARDLNRQGGDNSPLHF	TGCAGTGCTAGAGATTTAAATAGACAGGGTGGGGATAATTCACCCCTCCACTTT
TRBV5-1	NA	many	TRBJ2-1	CASSRDTLSYNEQFF	TGCGCCAGCAGCAGAGACACGCTATCCTACAATGAGCAGTTCTTC
TRBV7-3	NA	many	TRBJ2-1	CASSWSGRGSNEQFF	TGTGCCAGCAGCTGGAGCGGGCGGGGAAGTAATGAGCAGTTCTTC
TRBV7-9	TRBD1	many	TRBJ1-2	CASSSNRGYGYTF	TGTGCCAGCAGCTCCAACAGGGGCTATGGCTACACCTTC
TRBV20-1	NA	many	TRBJ1-5	CSAQRTGPQQPQHF	TGCAGTGCGCAACGTACAGGGCCTCAACAGCCCCAGCATTTT
TRBV5-1	NA	many	TRBJ2-5	CASSHQDSQRETQYF	TGCGCCAGCAGCCACCAGGACAGTCAAAGAGAGACCCAGTACTTC
TRBV7-9	NA	many	TRBJ2-1	CASSLLWVSAYNEQFF	TGTGCCAGCAGCTTACTTTGGGTTTCAGCCTACAATGAGCAGTTCTTC
TRBV28	TRBD2	few	TRBJ2-3	CASSLRLAGGPDTDTQYF	TGTGCCAGCAGTCTCCGACTAGCGGGAGGGCCTGACACAGATACGCAGTATTTT
TRBV2	NA	many	TRBJ1-2	CASSATGNYGYTF	TGTGCCAGCAGTGCTACAGGGAACTATGGCTACACCTTC
TRBV18	NA	few	TRBJ2-2	CASSPRTKANTGELFF	TGTGCCAGCTCACCTCGGACCAAGGCAAACACCGGGGAGCTGTTTTTT
TRBV9	NA	many	TRBJ2-1	CASSPHRVSSYNEQFF	TGTGCCAGCAGCCCCCACAGGGTTAGCTCCTACAATGAGCAGTTCTTC
TRBV7-2	NA	many	TRBJ1-6	CASSLMKTRYSPLHF	TGTGCCAGCAGCTTGATGAAAACCAGATATTCACCCCTCCACTTT
TRBV7-9	NA	many	TRBJ1-2	CASSTRTHNYGYTF	TGTGCCAGCAGCACCCGGACACATAACTATGGCTACACCTTC
TRBV6-6	TRBD2	many	TRBJ2-2	CASSHRGGASTGELFF	TGTGCCAGCAGCCACCGGGGAGGGGCTAGCACCGGGGAGCTGTTTTTT
TRBV6-1	NA	many	TRBJ2-6	CASSVGDSGANVLTF	TGTGCCAGCAGTGTTGGGGACTCTGGGGCCAACGTCCTGACTTTC
TRBV3-1	NA	few	TRBJ1-5	CASSYRGDQPQHF	TGTGCCAGCAGCTACCGCGGGGATCAGCCCCAGCATTTT
TRBV9	NA	many	TRBJ2-3	CASSPRSLVADTQYF	TGTGCCAGCAGCCCTAGGTCCCTAGTCGCAGATACGCAGTATTTT
TRBV7-2	NA	many	TRBJ2-1	CASGGRGRNEQFF	TGTGCCAGCGGAGGGAGAGGCCGGAATGAGCAGTTCTTC
TRBV11-3	TRBD2	many	TRBJ2-1	CASSLGGLGAEQFF	TGTGCCAGCAGCTTAGGAGGACTAGGTGCTGAGCAGTTCTTC
TRBV11-3	TRBD1	many	TRBJ2-1	CASSRDRVLEQFF	TGTGCCAGCAGCCGAGACAGGGTTTTGGAGCAGTTCTTC
TRBV4-2	NA	many	TRBJ2-7	CASSQGSGFTRYEQYF	TGTGCCAGCAGCCAAGGTTCTGGGTTCACTAGGTACGAGCAGTACTTC
TRBV27	NA	many	TRBJ2-1	CASSLSGSGNEQFF	TGTGCCAGCAGTTTATCGGGTAGCGGCAATGAGCAGTTCTTC
TRBV5-5	NA	NA	TRBJ1-1	CASSLADTEAFF	TGTGCCAGCAGCTTAGCGGACACTGAAGCTTTCTTT
TRBV28	TRBD1	few	TRBJ2-5	CASSLYPTGDLQETQYF	TGTGCCAGCAGTTTATACCCCACAGGGGACCTCCAAGAGACCCAGTACTTC